This paragraph reports one TCR beta chain. As handled by the study authors: Reference gene primer amplification gave nucleated cell count estimates. TCRdb keeps only in-frame clones here, not all; method: immunoSEQ multiplex PCR. The V and J calls and clone size were taken over from that table, and D and trimming were inferred from the DNA. Here the sample spans about 110,000 clones, less than 80% being singletons. This entry comes from a study of blood T cell repertoires in COVID-19. Across the whole study: Acute-phase and convalescent COVID-19 samples originated in the United States, Italy and Spain. Sample material is recorded as cDNA or gDNA derived from T cells, B-cell-depleted T cells, or PBMCs.

Seattle enrolled patients during active infection and tracked them longitudinally. The V segment lost 1 base and the J segment 0 bases; nucleotides outside the gene matches: 9. Germline CDR1 and CDR2: SGDLS and YYNGEE. The CDR3 runs 18 residues. The chain recombines TRBV9 with TRBJ2-3, with 9 bases fitting TRBD2. The sample comprised peripheral blood. This clonotype originated in a man of 80 years or more with COVID-19, enrolled during active disease. CDR3 nucleotide sequence: TGTGCCAGCAGCGTAACTGGACTAGCGCATTCTAGCACAGATACGCAGTATTTT. Translated, it gives CASSVTGLAHSSTDTQYF. The entire variable domain, with the rest obtained from reference TRBV9 and TRBJ2-3, is as follows: DSGVTQTPKHLITATGQRVTLRCSPRSGDLSVYWYQQSLDQGLQFLIQYYNGEERAKGNILERFSAQQFPDLHSELNLSSLELGDSALYFCASSVTGLAHSSTDTQYFGPGTRLTVL.